The rows below give T cell receptor beta chains drawn from one sample of a study of T cell responses to AZD1222 COVID-19 vaccine. Assay: immunoSEQ multiplex PCR; the TCRdb copy retains only in-frame clones and omits some. The repertoire holds 40,000 or so clones, with over 70% as singletons. The sample consisted of peripheral blood, taken 28 days after the second AZD1222 dose. The receptors stem from an adult who received the AZD1222 COVID-19 vaccine. The CDR3 runs from the conserved cysteine through the conserved F or W. The D gene is left open where the match is weak. Only some rows state a clone size, as once, few, many or a class for expanded clones.

V	size	J	D	CDR3	DNA
TRBV7-3	NA	TRBJ1-1	NA	CASSLMTLGLAEAFF	TGTGCCAGCAGCTTAATGACGCTGGGTCTTGCTGAAGCTTTCTTT
TRBV3-1/TRBV3-2	NA	TRBJ2-5	NA	CASSPLKETQYF	TGTGCCAGCAGCCCTCTGAAAGAGACCCAGTACTTC
TRBV6-5	NA	TRBJ1-5	TRBD1	CASRDTGQAYQPQHF	TGTGCCAGCAGGGATACGGGACAGGCTTATCAGCCCCAGCATTTT
TRBV11-2	NA	TRBJ2-2	NA	CASSSRDGSNTGELFF	TGTGCCAGCAGCTCGAGGGACGGATCGAACACCGGGGAGCTGTTTTTT
TRBV7-7	NA	TRBJ2-2	NA	CASSPKGEPRTGELFF	TGTGCTAGCAGCCCAAAAGGGGAACCACGCACCGGGGAGCTGTTTTTT
TRBV3-1/TRBV3-2	NA	TRBJ1-2	NA	CASSQQKNYGYTF	TGTGCCAGCAGCCAACAGAAAAACTATGGCTACACCTTC
TRBV5-8	NA	TRBJ2-7	TRBD1	CASSLGQGIDEQYF	TGTGCCAGCAGCTTGGGACAGGGAATTGACGAGCAGTACTTC
TRBV4-2	NA	TRBJ2-1	TRBD2	CASSLPGLAPEQFF	TGTGCCAGCAGCCTTCCGGGACTAGCGCCTGAGCAGTTCTTC
TRBV30	NA	TRBJ1-6	NA	CAWSQAGGSPLHF	TGTGCCTGGAGTCAAGCTGGCGGATCACCCCTCCACTTT
TRBV27	NA	TRBJ2-1	TRBD1	CASTGDRESYNEQFF	TGTGCCAGCACTGGCGACAGGGAGTCCTACAATGAGCAGTTCTTC
TRBV12-3/TRBV12-4	once	TRBJ1-5	NA	CASSLPAGPQHF	TGTGCCAGCAGTCTACCCGCTGGGCCCCAGCATTTT
TRBV5-1	NA	TRBJ1-1	NA	CASSFLGAMNTEAFF	TGCGCCAGCAGCTTTCTCGGTGCTATGAACACTGAAGCTTTCTTT
TRBV5-6	NA	TRBJ1-3	NA	CASSSSYSGNTIYF	TGTGCCAGCAGTTCGAGTTACTCTGGAAACACCATATATTTT
TRBV28	NA	TRBJ1-5	NA	CASSLSITLQPQHF	TGTGCCAGCAGTTTAAGTATAACCCTACAGCCCCAGCATTTT
TRBV7-8	NA	TRBJ1-5	TRBD1	CASSLGTGGSNQPQHF	TGTGCCAGCAGCTTAGGGACAGGGGGTTCCAATCAGCCCCAGCATTTT
TRBV5-1	NA	TRBJ2-3	NA	CASSLVTLMPLQGFSTDTQYF	TGCGCCAGCAGCTTGGTGACGTTAATGCCCCTTCAGGGGTTTAGCACAGATACGCAGTATTTT
TRBV28	few	TRBJ1-4	NA	CASSLVGVGEKLFF	TGTGCCAGCAGTTTAGTGGGAGTGGGGGAAAAACTGTTTTTT
TRBV5-1	few	TRBJ2-2	NA	CASSLSRVGELFF	TGCGCCAGCAGCTTAAGTCGGGTCGGGGAGCTGTTTTTT
TRBV3-1/TRBV3-2	NA	TRBJ2-1	TRBD1	CASSVSGTGGEQFF	TGTGCCAGCAGCGTCTCCGGGACAGGGGGTGAGCAGTTCTTC
TRBV2	once	TRBJ1-1	TRBD1	CASTVRRGRTEAFF	TGTGCCAGCACCGTCCGCAGGGGGCGCACTGAAGCTTTCTTT